The 2 T cell receptor beta chains given below trace back to one sample, sequenced in a study of CD8+ T cells in alopecia areata. In each case, RNA was isolated and then reverse transcribed into cDNA as the sequencing template. The method was immunoSEQ multiplex PCR; TCRdb's version includes in-frame clones alone and lacks a portion of them. The sample consists of around 200,000 clones, about three fifths of them appearing once. Treatment in this sample: oral pan-JAK inhibitor, 5-10 mg twice daily. Sequenced here: CD8+ T cells sorted from blood, sampled at week 24, from a patient treated with tofacitinib. Receptors originate from a human donor with alopecia areata.

The gene calls are TRBV5-1 and TRBJ2-2; the D is unclear. V lost 0 bases and J lost 6, with 18 bases in between. Germline CDR1 reads SGHRS; CDR2 reads YFSETQ. This CDR3 is 17 amino acids long. The CDR3 nucleotides read TGCGCCAGCAGCTTGGAGGACCTCCGACTTTCGTCCGGGGAGCTGTTTTTT. This translates into CASSLEDLRLSSGELFF.

The chain combines TRBV29-1 with TRBJ2-7, with 8 nucleotides matching TRBD1. The V gene's germline CDR1 is SQVTM and CDR2 ANQGSEA. This CDR3 is built from 15 residues. V trimming: 6 bases; J trimming: 5 bases; junction bases outside the gene matches: 15. As DNA, the CDR3 is TGCAGCGTCCCTAAGCCGACAGGGGAGTCCGACGAGCAGTACTTC. Protein product: CSVPKPTGESDEQYF.